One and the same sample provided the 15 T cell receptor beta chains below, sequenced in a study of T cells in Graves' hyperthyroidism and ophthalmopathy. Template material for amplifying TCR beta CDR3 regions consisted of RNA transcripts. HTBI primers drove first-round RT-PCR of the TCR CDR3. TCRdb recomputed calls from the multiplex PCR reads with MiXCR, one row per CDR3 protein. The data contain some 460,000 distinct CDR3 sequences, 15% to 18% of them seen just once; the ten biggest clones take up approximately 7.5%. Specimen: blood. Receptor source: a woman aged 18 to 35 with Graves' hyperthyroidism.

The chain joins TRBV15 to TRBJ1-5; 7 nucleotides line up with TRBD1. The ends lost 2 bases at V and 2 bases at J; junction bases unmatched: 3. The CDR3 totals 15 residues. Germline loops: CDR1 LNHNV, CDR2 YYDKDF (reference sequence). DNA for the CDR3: TGTGCCACCAGCAGACCCAGGGGGGGCAATCAGCCCCAGCATTTT. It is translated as CATSRPRGGNQPQHF. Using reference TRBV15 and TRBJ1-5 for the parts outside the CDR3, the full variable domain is DAMVIQNPRYQVTQFGKPVTLSCSQTLNHNVMYWYQQKSSQAPKLLFHYYDKDFNNEADTPDNFQSRRPNTSFCFLDIRSPGLGDTAMYLCATSRPRGGNQPQHFGDGTRLSIL.

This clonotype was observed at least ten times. CDR3 coding DNA: TGTGCCAGCAGTTGGGGACAGCCCAATCAGCCCCAGCATTTT. Its protein product is CASSWGQPNQPQHF. The chain has TRBV12-3 or TRBV12-4 and TRBJ1-5; TRBD1 agrees at 7 bases. There are 14 residues in the CDR3. With 4 bases clipped from V and 3 bases from J, the junction kept 3 bases outside the gene matches.

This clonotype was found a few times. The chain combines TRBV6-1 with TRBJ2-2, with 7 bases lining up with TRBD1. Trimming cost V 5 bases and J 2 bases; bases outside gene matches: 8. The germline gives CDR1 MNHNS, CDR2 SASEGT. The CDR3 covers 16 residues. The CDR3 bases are TGTGCCAGCAGTCACCCCCGACAGGGTAACACCGGGGAGCTGTTTTTT. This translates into CASSHPRQGNTGELFF.

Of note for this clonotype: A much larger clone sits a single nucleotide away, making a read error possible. The CDR3 nucleotides are TGTGCCAGCAGCAGGGGACATAGCGCAACTAATGAAAAACTGTCTTTT. Translated, it gives CASSRGHSATNEKLSF. The genes are TRBV6-1 and TRBJ1-4; the D gene is possibly TRBD1 (6 bases). Germline lookup yields CDR1 MNHNS and CDR2 SASEGT. CDR3 length: 16 amino acids.

The CDR3 loop reads CSARALDETSGGYNEQFF. The CDR3 nucleotides are TGCAGTGCTAGAGCCTTAGATGAGACTAGCGGGGGGTACAATGAGCAGTTCTTC. The chain uses TRBV20-1 and TRBJ2-1; the match to TRBD2 covers 13 bases. Germline CDR1 and CDR2: DFQATT and SNEGSKA (reference sequence). The CDR3 covers 18 residues. V lost 1 base to trimming and J lost 4 bases; unmatched junction nucleotides: 10.

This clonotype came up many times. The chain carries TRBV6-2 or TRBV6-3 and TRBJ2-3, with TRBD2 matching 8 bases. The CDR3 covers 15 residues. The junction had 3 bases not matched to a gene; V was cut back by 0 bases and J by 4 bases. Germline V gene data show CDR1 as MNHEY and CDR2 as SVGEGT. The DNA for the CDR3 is TGTGCCAGCAGTTACTCGAGCGGGAGCCCAGATACGCAGTATTTT. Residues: CASSYSSGSPDTQYF.

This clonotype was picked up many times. CDR3 in DNA: TGTGCCAGCAGCTCCGGGACACCCCTTGGTACGCAGTATTTT. Protein: CASSSGTPLGTQYF. The rearrangement joins TRBV5-5 to TRBJ2-3; D is perhaps TRBD1 (6 bases). Germline-derived CDR1 and CDR2 are SGHKS and YYEKEE (reference sequence). V was clipped by 3 bases and J by 8 bases, with 16 bases between them. This CDR3 region has 14 residues.

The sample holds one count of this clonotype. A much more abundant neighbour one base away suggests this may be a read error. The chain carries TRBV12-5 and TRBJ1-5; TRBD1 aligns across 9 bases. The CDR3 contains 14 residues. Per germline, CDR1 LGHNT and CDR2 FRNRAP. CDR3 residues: CASGTDRGNQPKHF. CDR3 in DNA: TGTGCTAGTGGTACGGACAGGGGCAATCAGCCCAAGCATTTT.

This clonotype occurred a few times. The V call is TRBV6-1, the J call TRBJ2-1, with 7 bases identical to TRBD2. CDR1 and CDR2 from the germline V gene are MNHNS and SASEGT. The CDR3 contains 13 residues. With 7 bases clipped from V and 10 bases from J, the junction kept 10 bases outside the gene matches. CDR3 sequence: CASTQRGIREQFF. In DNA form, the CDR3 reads TGTGCCAGCACCCAGCGGGGAATAAGGGAGCAGTTCTTC.

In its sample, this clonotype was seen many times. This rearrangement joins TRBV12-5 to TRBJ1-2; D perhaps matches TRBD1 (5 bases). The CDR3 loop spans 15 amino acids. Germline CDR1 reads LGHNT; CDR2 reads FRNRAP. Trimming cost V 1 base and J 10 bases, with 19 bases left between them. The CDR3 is CASGLGREGREIYTF. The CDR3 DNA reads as TGTGCTAGTGGTTTGGGCAGGGAGGGCCGCGAGATCTACACCTTC. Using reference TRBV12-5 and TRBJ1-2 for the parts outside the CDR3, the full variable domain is DARVTQTPRHKVTEMGQEVTMRCQPILGHNTVFWYRQTMMQGLELLAYFRNRAPLDDSGMPKDRFSAEMPDATLATLKIQPSEPRDSAVYFCASGLGREGREIYTFGSGTRLTVV.

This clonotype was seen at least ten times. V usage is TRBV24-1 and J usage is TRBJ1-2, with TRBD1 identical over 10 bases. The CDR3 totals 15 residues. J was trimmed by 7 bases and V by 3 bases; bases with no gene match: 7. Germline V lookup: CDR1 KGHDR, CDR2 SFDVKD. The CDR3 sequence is CATSDLTGGRAGYTF. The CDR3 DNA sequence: TGTGCCACCAGTGATCTGACAGGGGGCCGGGCTGGCTACACCTTC.

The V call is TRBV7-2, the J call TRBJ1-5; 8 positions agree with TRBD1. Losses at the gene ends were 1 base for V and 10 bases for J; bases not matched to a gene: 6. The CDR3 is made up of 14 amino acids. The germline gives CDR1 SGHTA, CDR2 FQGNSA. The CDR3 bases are TGTGCCAGCAGCTTAGGACAGGGGAGGATCCCCCAGCATTTT. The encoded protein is CASSLGQGRIPQHF.

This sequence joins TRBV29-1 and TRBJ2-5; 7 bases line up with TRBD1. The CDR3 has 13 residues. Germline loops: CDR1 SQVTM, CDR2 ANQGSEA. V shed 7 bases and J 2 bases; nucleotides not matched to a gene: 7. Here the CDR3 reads CSAPTGTQETQYF. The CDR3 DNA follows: TGCAGCGCCCCGACAGGGACACAAGAGACCCAGTACTTC.

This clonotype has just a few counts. The CDR3 reads CASSLIQGLDEQYF. CDR3 sequence (DNA): TGTGCCAGCAGTCTTATACAGGGTTTGGACGAGCAGTACTTC. The chain uses TRBV27 and TRBJ2-7; a weak D match, TRBD1 (6 bases). The V gene lost 5 bases and the J gene lost 5 bases, with 16 bases spanning the gap. The CDR3 loop spans 14 amino acids. Germline V gives CDR1 MNHEY, CDR2 SMNVEV (reference sequence).

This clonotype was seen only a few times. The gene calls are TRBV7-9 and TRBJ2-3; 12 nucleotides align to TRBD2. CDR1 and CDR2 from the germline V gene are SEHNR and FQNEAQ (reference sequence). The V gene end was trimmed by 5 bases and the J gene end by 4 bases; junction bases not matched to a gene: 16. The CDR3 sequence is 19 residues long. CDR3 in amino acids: CASSAEDGLAGWRPDTQYF. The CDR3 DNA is TGTGCCAGCAGCGCAGAGGACGGACTAGCGGGGTGGAGGCCAGATACGCAGTATTTT.